These T cell receptor beta chains were read from a single sample in a study of shared clonotypes between healthy human individuals. The repertoire was sequenced with immunoSEQ multiplex PCR; TCRdb's copy has only in-frame clones and lacks some. Here the sample spans 2,100,000 or so clones, approximately 94% being singletons. Specimen: naive CD4+ T cells sorted from blood. The source of these receptors is a man aged 18-30 years in good health. Each CDR3 is given with its conserved first and last residue. Fields, in order: V gene, clone size, J gene, D gene, CDR3 protein, CDR3 DNA. D genes are given only for firm matches. Clone size is not always given. Where it is, it says once, few, many or a class for expanded clones.

TRBV11-1,NA,TRBJ1-6,NA,CASSQQGSYNSPLHF,TGTGCCAGCAGCCAACAGGGCTCCTATAATTCACCCCTCCACTTT
TRBV5-1,NA,TRBJ2-1,TRBD1,CASSLGTGEHNEQFF,TGCGCCAGCAGCTTGGGGACAGGGGAACACAATGAGCAGTTCTTC
TRBV5-6,NA,TRBJ1-2,NA,CASRREGQGYGYTF,TGTGCCAGCAGGAGGGAGGGGCAGGGCTATGGCTACACCTTC
TRBV5-1,once,TRBJ2-7,NA,CASSTLQGSYEQYF,TGCGCCAGCAGCACCCTACAGGGCTCCTACGAGCAGTACTTC
TRBV5-6,NA,TRBJ2-5,TRBD2,CASSSGLASHGQETQYF,TGTGCCAGCAGCTCGGGACTAGCGAGTCATGGCCAAGAGACCCAGTACTTC
TRBV20-1,NA,TRBJ1-4,NA,CSARQEKLFF,TGCAGTGCTAGACAGGAAAAACTGTTTTTT
TRBV11-3,NA,TRBJ2-3,NA,CASSYLSQRPVKVDTQYF,TGTGCCAGCAGCTACCTCTCACAGCGTCCCGTTAAGGTGGATACGCAGTATTTT
TRBV2,NA,TRBJ2-1,NA,CALVMGSPYNEQFF,TGTGCCCTGGTTATGGGGAGCCCGTACAATGAGCAGTTCTTC
TRBV7-9,NA,TRBJ2-5,NA,CASSSQGYLETQYF,TGTGCCAGCAGCTCCCAAGGCTACCTAGAGACCCAGTACTTC
TRBV7-2,NA,TRBJ2-7,NA,CASSSERSYEQYF,TGTGCCAGCAGCTCAGAGCGGTCCTACGAGCAGTACTTC
TRBV6-6,once,TRBJ1-1,TRBD1,CASSPGTANTEAFF,TGTGCCAGCAGCCCCGGGACAGCGAACACTGAAGCTTTCTTT
TRBV6-5,NA,TRBJ2-3,TRBD1,CASSYGQGSDTQYF,TGTGCCAGCAGTTACGGACAGGGTTCAGATACGCAGTATTTT
TRBV28,NA,TRBJ2-7,NA,CASSLFSLGSYEQYF,TGTGCCAGCAGTTTATTCAGCTTGGGGTCCTACGAGCAGTACTTC
TRBV9,NA,TRBJ2-7,TRBD2,CASSATAGDSYEQYF,TGTGCCAGCAGCGCCACAGCGGGGGACTCCTACGAGCAGTACTTC
TRBV10-1,NA,TRBJ2-7,TRBD1,CASSESRPGQGHEQYF,TGCGCCAGCAGTGAGTCAAGGCCGGGACAGGGCCACGAGCAGTACTTC
TRBV10-1,NA,TRBJ1-4,NA,CATDEHHSRGREKLFF,TGCGCCACCGACGAACATCATTCTCGTGGCCGGGAAAAACTGTTTTTT
TRBV6-5,NA,TRBJ1-6,NA,CASSYGQGNSPLHF,TGTGCCAGCAGTTACGGGCAGGGAAATTCACCCCTCCACTTT
TRBV11-3,NA,TRBJ2-2,NA,CASSLQGRWNTGELFF,TGTGCCAGCAGCTTACAGGGGAGGTGGAACACCGGGGAGCTGTTTTTT
TRBV10-3,once,TRBJ2-5,NA,CAISPGGQETQYF,TGTGCCATCAGTCCCGGGGGCCAAGAGACCCAGTACTTC
TRBV7-4,NA,TRBJ1-1,NA,CASSRDNVQGLDEAFF,TGTGCCAGCAGCCGCGACAACGTCCAGGGTCTGGATGAAGCTTTCTTT
TRBV7-2,few,TRBJ2-7,NA,CASSPSVPFYEQYF,TGTGCCAGCAGCCCTAGCGTCCCGTTCTACGAGCAGTACTTC
TRBV7-9,NA,TRBJ2-1,NA,CASSLAPNEQFF,TGTGCCAGCAGCTTAGCCCCCAATGAGCAGTTCTTC
TRBV5-1,few,TRBJ1-4,NA,CASSLEGPATNEKLFF,TGCGCCAGCAGCTTGGAGGGGCCAGCAACTAATGAAAAACTGTTTTTT
TRBV27,NA,TRBJ2-3,NA,CASSFREEDTQYF,TGTGCCAGCAGTTTCAGGGAAGAGGATACGCAGTATTTT
TRBV18,NA,TRBJ1-1,NA,CASSPPNGVAEAFF,TGTGCCAGCTCACCACCTAACGGGGTTGCTGAAGCTTTCTTT
TRBV27,NA,TRBJ2-3,NA,CASSLSLGTDTQYF,TGTGCCAGCAGTTTATCCCTCGGCACAGATACGCAGTATTTT
TRBV30,NA,TRBJ2-5,NA,CAWSVSVGETQYF,TGTGCCTGGAGTGTATCGGTTGGAGAGACCCAGTACTTC
TRBV12-5,NA,TRBJ2-1,TRBD1,CASGSDRGNEQFF,TGTGCTAGTGGTTCTGACAGGGGCAATGAGCAGTTCTTC
TRBV7-6,once,TRBJ2-5,NA,CASSLVSSSGQETQYF,TGTGCCAGCAGCTTAGTCAGTAGTAGCGGTCAGGAGACCCAGTACTTC
TRBV6-1,NA,TRBJ1-2,TRBD1,CATVTGEVHGYTF,TGTGCCACCGTAACAGGGGAAGTGCATGGCTACACCTTC
TRBV6-5,NA,TRBJ2-3,NA,CATAKGLGGRSQYF,TGTGCTACGGCTAAAGGACTGGGCGGTCGGTCGCAGTATTTT